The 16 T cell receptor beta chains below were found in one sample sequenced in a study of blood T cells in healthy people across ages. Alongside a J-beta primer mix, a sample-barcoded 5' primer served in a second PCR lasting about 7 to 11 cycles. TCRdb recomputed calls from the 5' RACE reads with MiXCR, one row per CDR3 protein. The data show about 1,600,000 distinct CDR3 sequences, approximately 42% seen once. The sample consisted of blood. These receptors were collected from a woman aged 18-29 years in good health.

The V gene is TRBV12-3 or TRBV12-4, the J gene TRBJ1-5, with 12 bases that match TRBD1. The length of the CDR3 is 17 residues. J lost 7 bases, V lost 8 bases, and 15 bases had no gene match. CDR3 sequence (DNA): TGTGCCAGCTCCGGGGGGACAGGGGGCTCCAGAGGGCAGCCCCAGCATTTT. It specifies CASSGGTGGSRGQPQHF.

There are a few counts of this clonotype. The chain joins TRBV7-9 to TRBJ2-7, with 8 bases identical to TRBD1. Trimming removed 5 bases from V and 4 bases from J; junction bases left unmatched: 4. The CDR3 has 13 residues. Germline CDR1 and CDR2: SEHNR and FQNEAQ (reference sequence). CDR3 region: CASSNRDRYEQYF. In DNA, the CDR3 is TGTGCCAGCAGCAACCGGGACAGGTACGAGCAGTACTTC.

The CDR3 sequence is CATHYTGLAGLVQYF. The CDR3 bases are TGTGCCACTCACTACACCGGACTAGCGGGGCTTGTGCAGTACTTC. This sequence joins TRBV12-3 or TRBV12-4 and TRBJ2-5; 12 bases are shared with TRBD2. The ends lost 10 bases at V and 11 bases at J; junction bases unmatched: 17. The CDR3 spans 15 residues.

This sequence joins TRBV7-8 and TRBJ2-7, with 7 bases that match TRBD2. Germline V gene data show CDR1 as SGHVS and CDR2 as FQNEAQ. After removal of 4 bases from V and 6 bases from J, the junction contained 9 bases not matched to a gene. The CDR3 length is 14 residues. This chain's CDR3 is CASSYSGGSGEQYF. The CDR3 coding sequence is TGTGCCAGCAGCTACAGCGGCGGGAGTGGCGAGCAGTACTTC.

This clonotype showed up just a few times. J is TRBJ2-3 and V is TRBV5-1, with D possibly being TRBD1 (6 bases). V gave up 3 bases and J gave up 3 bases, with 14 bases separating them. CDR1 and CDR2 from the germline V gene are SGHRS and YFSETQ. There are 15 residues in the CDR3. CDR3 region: CASSSGDGATDTQYF. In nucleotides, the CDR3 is TGCGCCAGCAGCTCAGGGGACGGAGCAACAGATACGCAGTATTTT.

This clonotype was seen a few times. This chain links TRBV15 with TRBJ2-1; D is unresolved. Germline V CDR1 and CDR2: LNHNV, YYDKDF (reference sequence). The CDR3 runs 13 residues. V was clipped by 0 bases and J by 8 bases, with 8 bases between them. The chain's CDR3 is CATSRDPAYEQFF. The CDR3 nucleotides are TGTGCCACCAGCAGAGATCCTGCCTATGAGCAGTTCTTC.

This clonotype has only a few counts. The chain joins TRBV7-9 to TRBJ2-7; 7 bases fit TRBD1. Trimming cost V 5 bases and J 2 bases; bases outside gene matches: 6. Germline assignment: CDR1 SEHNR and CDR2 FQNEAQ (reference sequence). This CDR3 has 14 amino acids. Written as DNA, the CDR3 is TGTGCCAGCAGCCTTTCCGGGACAGCCTACGAGCAGTACTTC. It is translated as CASSLSGTAYEQYF.

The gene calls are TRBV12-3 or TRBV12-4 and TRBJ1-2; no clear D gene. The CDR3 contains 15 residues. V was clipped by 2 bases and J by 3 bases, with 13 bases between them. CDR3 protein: CASSLSRRPDYGYTF. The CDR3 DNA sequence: TGTGCCAGCAGTTTAAGTCGCAGGCCTGACTATGGCTACACCTTC.

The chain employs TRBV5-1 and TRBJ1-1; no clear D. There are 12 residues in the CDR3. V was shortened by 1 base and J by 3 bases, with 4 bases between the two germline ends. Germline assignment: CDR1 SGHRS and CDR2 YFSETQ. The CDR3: CASSLYDTEAFF. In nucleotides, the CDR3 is TGCGCCAGCAGCTTGTACGACACTGAAGCTTTCTTT.

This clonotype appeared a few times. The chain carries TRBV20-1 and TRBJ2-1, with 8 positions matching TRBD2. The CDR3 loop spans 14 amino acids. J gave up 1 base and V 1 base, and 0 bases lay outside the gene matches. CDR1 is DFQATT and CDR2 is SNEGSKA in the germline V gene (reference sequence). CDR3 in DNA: TGCAGTGCTAGAGTAGCGGGGTCCTACAATGAGCAGTTCTTC. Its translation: CSARVAGSYNEQFF.

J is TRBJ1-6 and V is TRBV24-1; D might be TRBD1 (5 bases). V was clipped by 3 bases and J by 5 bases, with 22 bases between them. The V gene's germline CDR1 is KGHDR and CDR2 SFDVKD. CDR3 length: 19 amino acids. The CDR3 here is CATSDMWDPTGRDNSPLHF. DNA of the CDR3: TGTGCCACCAGTGATATGTGGGACCCCACTGGTCGGGATAATTCACCCCTCCACTTT.

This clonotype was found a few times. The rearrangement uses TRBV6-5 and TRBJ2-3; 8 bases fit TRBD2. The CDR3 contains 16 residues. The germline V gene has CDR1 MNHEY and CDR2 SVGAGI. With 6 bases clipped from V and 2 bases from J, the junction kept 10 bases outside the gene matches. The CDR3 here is CASRLRPSGPTDTQYF. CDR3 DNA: TGTGCCAGCAGATTACGGCCTAGCGGGCCCACAGATACGCAGTATTTT.

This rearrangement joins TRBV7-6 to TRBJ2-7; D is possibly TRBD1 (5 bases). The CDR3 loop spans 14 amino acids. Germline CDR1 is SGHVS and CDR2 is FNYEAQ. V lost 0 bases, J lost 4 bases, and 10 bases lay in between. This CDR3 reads CASSLATEGYEQYF. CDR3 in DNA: TGTGCCAGCAGCTTAGCGACAGAAGGGTACGAGCAGTACTTC.

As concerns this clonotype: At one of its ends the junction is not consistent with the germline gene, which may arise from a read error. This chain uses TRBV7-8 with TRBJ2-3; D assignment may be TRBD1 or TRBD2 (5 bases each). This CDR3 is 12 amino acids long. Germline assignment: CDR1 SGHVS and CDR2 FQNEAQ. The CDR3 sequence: CSSSLGEDTQYF. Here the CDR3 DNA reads TGTTCCAGCAGCTTAGGGGAGGATACGCAGTATTTT.

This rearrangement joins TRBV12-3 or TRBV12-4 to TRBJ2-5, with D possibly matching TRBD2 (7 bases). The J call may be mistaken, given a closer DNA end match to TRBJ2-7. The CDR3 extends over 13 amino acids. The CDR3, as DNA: TGTGCCAGCACCGGGAGGCAGGGGTACGAGCAGTACTTC. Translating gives CASTGRQGYEQYF.

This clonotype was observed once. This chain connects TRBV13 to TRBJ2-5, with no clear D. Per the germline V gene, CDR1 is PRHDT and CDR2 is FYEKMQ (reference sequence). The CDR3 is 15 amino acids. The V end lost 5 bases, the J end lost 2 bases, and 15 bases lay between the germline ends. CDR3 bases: TGTGCCAGCAGCCCTGACGGAAACCTACAAGAGACCCAGTACTTC. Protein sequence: CASSPDGNLQETQYF. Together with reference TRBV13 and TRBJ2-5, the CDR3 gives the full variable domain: AAGVIQSPRHLIKEKRETATLKCYPIPRHDTVYWYQQGPGQDPQFLISFYEKMQSDKGSIPDRFSAQQFSDYHSELNMSSLELGDSALYFCASSPDGNLQETQYFGPGTRLLVL.